The 2 T cell receptor beta chains presented below share a single source sample, sequenced in a study of T cell responses to AZD1222 COVID-19 vaccine. Assay: immunoSEQ multiplex PCR; the TCRdb copy retains only in-frame clones and omits some. The table shows about 120,000 clones, with around nine tenths occurring only once. This specimen was peripheral blood, taken on day 0 of AZD1222 vaccination. Every receptor here comes from an adult in good health.

The chain is built from TRBV28 and TRBJ2-1; 13 positions agree with TRBD2. CDR3 length equals 14 residues. Germline CDR1 MDHEN, CDR2 SYDVKM. Trimming cost V 5 bases and J 7 bases; bases outside gene matches: 2. The CDR3 protein is CASSGTSGINEQFF. The DNA for the CDR3 is TGTGCCAGCAGTGGGACTAGCGGGATTAATGAGCAGTTCTTC.

This sequence joins TRBV7-3 and TRBJ1-6; TRBD1 matches at 10 bases. The CDR3 totals 15 residues. Germline assignment: CDR1 SGHTA and CDR2 FQGTGA. Trimming removed 2 bases from V and 7 bases from J; junction bases left unmatched: 2. CDR3 bases: TGTGCCAGCAGCTTAGGGACAGGGGTAAATTCACCCCTCCACTTT. Its translation is CASSLGTGVNSPLHF. The full variable domain, its missing parts supplied by reference TRBV7-3 and TRBJ1-6, is GAGVSQTPSNKVTEKGKYVELRCDPISGHTALYWYRQSLGQGPEFLIYFQGTGAADDSGLPNDRFFAVRPEGSVSTLKIQRTERGDSAVYLCASSLGTGVNSPLHFGNGTRLTVT.